This T cell receptor beta chain was captured by sequencing in a study of cytomegalovirus exposure and HLA in healthy donors. The PCR had 60 Vbeta and 13 Jbeta primers. Data came from immunoSEQ multiplex PCR; TCRdb stores just in-frame clones and leaves some out. Of about 110,000 clones listed, about two thirds are singletons. Trimming took 5 bases from V and 0 from J, leaving 8 bases between them. Germline values: CDR1 MDHEN, CDR2 SYDVKM. This CDR3 contains 13 residues. Comments on this clone: The antigen is unknown.

Study-wide results and limits: An ancestry cluster, one associated with Asian ancestry, reportedly showed fewer N-insertions than the approximately 670-donor mean in a later analysis. Analyses of presence/absence relied on an assumption of roughly uniform sequencing depth across donors.

Source material: PBMCs. This clonotype was sampled from a boy younger than 18 in good health and CMV-seronegative. The V and J genes are TRBV28 and TRBJ2-7; D is unresolved. CDR3 nucleotides: TGTGCCAGCAGTCTGTTTAACTCCTACGAGCAGTACTTC. This codes for CASSLFNSYEQYF.